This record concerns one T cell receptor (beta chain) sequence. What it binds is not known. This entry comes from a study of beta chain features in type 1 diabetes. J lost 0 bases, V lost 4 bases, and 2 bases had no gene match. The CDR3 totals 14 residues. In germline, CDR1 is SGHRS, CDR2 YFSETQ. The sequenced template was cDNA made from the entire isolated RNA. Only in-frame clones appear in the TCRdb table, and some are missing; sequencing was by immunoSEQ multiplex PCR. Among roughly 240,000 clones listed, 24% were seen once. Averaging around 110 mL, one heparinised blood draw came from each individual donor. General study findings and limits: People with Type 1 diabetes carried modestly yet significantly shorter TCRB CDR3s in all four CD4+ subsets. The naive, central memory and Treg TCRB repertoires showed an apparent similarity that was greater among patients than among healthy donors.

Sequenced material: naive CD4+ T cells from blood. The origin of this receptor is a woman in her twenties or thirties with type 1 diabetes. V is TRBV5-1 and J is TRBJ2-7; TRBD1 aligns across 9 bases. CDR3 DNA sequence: TGCGCCAGCAGCATGACAGGGGGCTCCTACGAGCAGTACTTC. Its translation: CASSMTGGSYEQYF.